A single sample is the source of the 15 T cell receptor beta chains below, sequenced in a study of long-term antiretroviral therapy in people with HIV. Survey-level resolution applied to immunoSEQ assay v3.0. Clones were read by immunoSEQ multiplex PCR, and TCRdb kept only the in-frame ones, dropping some. The sample shows some 9,700 clones, 60% to 85% of them seen only once. This specimen was unsorted PBMCs, taken 1.8 years before starting antiretroviral therapy. These receptors were collected from a man aged 40-55 years with HIV.

The chain employs TRBV25-1 and TRBJ1-1, with 9 bases that match TRBD1. Trimming at V came to 5 bases and at J to 10 bases, leaving 2 bases not matched to a gene. The CDR3 is 11 amino acids. Germline V lookup: CDR1 MGHDK, CDR2 SYGVNS. The CDR3 spells CASSTGGRAFF. As DNA, the CDR3 is TGTGCCAGCAGTACAGGGGGCAGAGCTTTCTTT. Complete variable domain (other parts from reference TRBV25-1 and TRBJ1-1): EADIYQTPRYLVIGTGKKITLECSQTMGHDKMYWYQQDPGMELHLIHYSYGVNSTEKGDLSSESTVSRIRTEHFPLTLESARPSHTSQYLCASSTGGRAFFGQGTRLTVV.

The chain employs TRBV10-3 and TRBJ1-3; D is uncertain. This CDR3 has 16 amino acids. With 5 bases removed from V and 0 bases from J, the gap between germline ends came to 14 bases. Germline V gene lookup returns CDR1 ENHRY and CDR2 SYGVKD. CDR3 bases: TGTGCCATCAGTTTTGGTTTCCGAGACTCTGGAAACACCATATATTTT. Translating it yields CAISFGFRDSGNTIYF.

The chain has TRBV27 and TRBJ1-5; no clear D. Germline CDR1 MNHEY, CDR2 SMNVEV (reference sequence). V was cut by 5 bases and J by 0 bases, with 5 bases left in between. This CDR3 comprises 13 residues. The CDR3 DNA is TGTGCCAGCAGTCCATATAGCAATCAGCCCCAGCATTTT. This sequence encodes CASSPYSNQPQHF.

This chain links TRBV7-9 with TRBJ1-2, with D perhaps matching TRBD1 (5 bases). Germline CDR1 is SEHNR and CDR2 is FQNEAQ (reference sequence). The ends were cut back, 5 bases at V and 0 bases at J, with 13 bases in the middle. The CDR3 is 15 amino acids. The CDR3 DNA reads TGTGCCAGCAGCCCCCGACAGAAAGCTAACTATGGCTACACCTTC. This codes for CASSPRQKANYGYTF.

The gene calls are TRBV7-6 and TRBJ2-7; no firm D call. V lost 5 bases to trimming and J lost 5 bases, with 10 bases between them. Germline-derived CDR1 and CDR2 are SGHVS and FNYEAQ. CDR3 length: 12 amino acids. CDR3 sequence: CASSDNRDEQYF. The CDR3 DNA sequence: TGTGCCAGCAGCGACAACCGGGACGAGCAGTACTTC.

This clone was seen once. V is TRBV5-4 and J is TRBJ2-7, with TRBD2 as a possible D gene (6 bases). Trimming shortened V by 0 bases and J by 3 bases, and 25 bases separated the two germline ends. The CDR3 is made up of 19 amino acids. The germline V gene has CDR1 SGHNT and CDR2 YYREEE (reference sequence). CDR3 nucleotide sequence: TGTGCCAGCAGCTTGGCCGGGGGTACGCCGGGTCGCACCGTCTACGAGCAGTACTTC. Protein: CASSLAGGTPGRTVYEQYF.

The table lists this clone with a count of one. V usage is TRBV7-9 and J usage is TRBJ1-1; TRBD1 might be the D (5 bases). The CDR3 covers 16 residues. Germline CDR1 reads SEHNR; CDR2 reads FQNEAQ (reference sequence). Trimming stripped 5 bases from V and 6 bases from J, with 22 bases between. Here the CDR3 reads CASSLTLGGESSEAFF. CDR3 bases: TGTGCCAGCAGCCTCACCCTCGGGGGGGAGTCGTCTGAAGCTTTCTTT.

The chain has TRBV19 and TRBJ1-4; 7 nucleotides agree with TRBD1. The CDR3 loop spans 17 amino acids. CDR1 is LNHDA and CDR2 is SQIVND in the germline V gene (reference sequence). J was trimmed by 0 bases and V by 2 bases; bases with no gene match: 6. CDR3 sequence (DNA): TGTGCCAGTAGTATATTCGGGGACAGTGCAACTAATGAAAAACTGTTTTTT. Protein product: CASSIFGDSATNEKLFF. Variable domain in full (rest from reference TRBV19 and TRBJ1-4): DGGITQSPKYLFRKEGQNVTLSCEQNLNHDAMYWYRQDPGQGLRLIYYSQIVNDFQKGDIAEGYSVSREKKESFPLTVTSAQKNPTAFYLCASSIFGDSATNEKLFFGSGTQLSVL.

The sample holds a few counts of this clone. V is TRBV5-1 and J is TRBJ1-4; 9 nucleotides agree with TRBD1. V lost 2 bases to trimming and J lost 7 bases; unmatched junction nucleotides: 9. The germline gives CDR1 SGHRS, CDR2 YFSETQ. CDR3 size: 16 residues. DNA of the CDR3: TGCGCCAGCAGCTTAAGTTGGGGACAGGGAATTGAAAAACTGTTTTTT. This gives the protein CASSLSWGQGIEKLFF.

The gene calls are TRBV2 and TRBJ1-5; 7 positions match TRBD1. V was pared by 4 bases and J by 3 bases, with 6 bases of the junction left unmatched. In germline, CDR1 is SNHLY, CDR2 FYNNEI. The CDR3 contains 15 residues. The CDR3 DNA is TGTGCCAGCAGTGGCCTTGACAGGGTCAATCAGCCCCAGCATTTT. Protein product: CASSGLDRVNQPQHF.

This rearrangement joins TRBV2 to TRBJ2-1; TRBD1 aligns across 10 bases. Germline V gene lookup returns CDR1 SNHLY and CDR2 FYNNEI. This CDR3 has 14 amino acids. V dropped 7 bases and J dropped 4; count of bases not matched to a gene: 4. The CDR3, as DNA: TGTGCCAGCACCGGGACAGGGGTATACAATGAGCAGTTCTTC. Encoded protein: CASTGTGVYNEQFF.

The chain carries TRBV2 and TRBJ2-7; the match to TRBD1 covers 7 bases. V lost 6 bases to trimming and J lost 6 bases; unmatched junction nucleotides: 11. The CDR3 covers 14 residues. Germline values: CDR1 SNHLY, CDR2 FYNNEI. Here the CDR3 DNA reads TGTGCCAGCAGGGCCGGGACAGCTAATCGCGAGCAGTACTTC. It yields the protein CASRAGTANREQYF.

CDR3 sequence: CASRPGTVANYGYTF. In nucleotides, the CDR3 is TGTGCCAGCAGACCAGGGACGGTAGCTAACTATGGCTACACCTTC. The rearrangement joins TRBV6-5 to TRBJ1-2; a weak D match, TRBD1 (5 bases). The CDR3 sequence is 15 residues long. Germline CDR1 and CDR2: MNHEY and SVGAGI. V was trimmed by 6 bases and J by 0 bases, leaving 14 bases between them.

The count of this clone is one. The gene calls are TRBV11-3 and TRBJ1-1; D gene uncertain. The V gene lost 3 bases and the J gene lost 6 bases, with 8 bases spanning the gap. The CDR3 has 12 residues. CDR1 and CDR2 (germline): SGHNT, YENEEA. This chain's CDR3 is CASSFVGAEAFF. CDR3 nucleotides: TGTGCCAGCAGCTTCGTGGGCGCTGAAGCTTTCTTT.

In this sample, this clone turned up a few times. The chain uses TRBV5-1 and TRBJ1-2; D is uncertain. This CDR3 has 13 amino acids. CDR1 and CDR2 (germline): SGHRS, YFSETQ. V gave up 2 bases and J gave up 5 bases, with 10 bases separating them. The CDR3 DNA reads as TGCGCCAGCAGCTTCTCCGGGGAGTATGGCTACACCTTC. Its translation: CASSFSGEYGYTF.